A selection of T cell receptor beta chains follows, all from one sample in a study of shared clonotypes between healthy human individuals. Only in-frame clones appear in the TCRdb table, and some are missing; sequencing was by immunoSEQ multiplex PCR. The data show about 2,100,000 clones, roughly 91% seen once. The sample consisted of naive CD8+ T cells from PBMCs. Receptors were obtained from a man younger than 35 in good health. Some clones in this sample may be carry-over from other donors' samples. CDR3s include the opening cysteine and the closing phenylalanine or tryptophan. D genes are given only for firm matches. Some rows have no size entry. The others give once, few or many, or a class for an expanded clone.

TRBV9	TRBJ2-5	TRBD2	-	CASSPGTSGVQETQYF	TGTGCCAGCAGCCCTGGGACTAGCGGAGTCCAAGAGACCCAGTACTTC
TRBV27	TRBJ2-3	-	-	CASSFTEPATDTQYF	TGTGCCAGCAGTTTCACAGAGCCAGCTACAGATACGCAGTATTTT
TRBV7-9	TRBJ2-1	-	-	CASSPPLYNEQFF	TGTGCCAGCAGCCCGCCTCTCTACAATGAGCAGTTCTTC
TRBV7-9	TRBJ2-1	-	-	CASSLGGFPNNEQFF	TGTGCCAGCAGCCTAGGGGGGTTCCCGAACAATGAGCAGTTCTTC
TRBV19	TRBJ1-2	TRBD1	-	CASTTGGEDYGYTF	TGTGCCAGTACCACAGGGGGCGAAGACTATGGCTACACCTTC
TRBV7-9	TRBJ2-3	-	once	CASSLSLDDTDTQYF	TGTGCCAGCAGCTTAAGCCTGGACGACACAGATACGCAGTATTTT
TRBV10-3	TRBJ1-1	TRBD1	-	CAITNRTGEEAFF	TGTGCCATCACCAACAGGACAGGGGAAGAAGCTTTCTTT
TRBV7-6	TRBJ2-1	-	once	CASRDRLDNEQFF	TGTGCCAGCAGGGATCGACTAGACAATGAGCAGTTCTTC
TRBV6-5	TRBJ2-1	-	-	CASNPGTFSYNEQFF	TGTGCCAGCAATCCCGGGACTTTCTCCTACAATGAGCAGTTCTTC
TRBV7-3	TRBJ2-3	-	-	CASSWDQDTQYF	TGTGCCAGCAGCTGGGACCAGGATACGCAGTATTTT
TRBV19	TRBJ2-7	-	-	CASSIDPRNEQYF	TGTGCCAGTAGTATAGACCCAAGGAACGAGCAGTACTTC
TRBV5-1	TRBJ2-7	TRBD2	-	CASSLLASGRASPAYEQYF	TGCGCCAGCAGCTTGTTGGCTAGCGGGAGGGCCTCGCCTGCCTACGAGCAGTACTTC
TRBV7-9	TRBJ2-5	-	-	CASRSIRQETQYF	TGTGCCAGCAGGTCAATCCGGCAAGAGACCCAGTACTTC
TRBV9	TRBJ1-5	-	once	CASSVGGMDQPQHF	TGTGCCAGCAGCGTCGGGGGAATGGATCAGCCCCAGCATTTT
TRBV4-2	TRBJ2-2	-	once	CASSQEMGLNTGELFF	TGTGCCAGCAGCCAAGAGATGGGCCTCAACACCGGGGAGCTGTTTTTT
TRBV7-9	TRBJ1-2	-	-	CASSPAGSYGYTF	TGTGCCAGCAGCCCCGCGGGGAGCTATGGCTACACCTTC
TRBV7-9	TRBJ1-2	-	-	CASSPRPYSGYTF	TGTGCCAGCAGCCCAAGACCGTACTCGGGCTACACCTTC
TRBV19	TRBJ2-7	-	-	CASSMTARTLEQYF	TGTGCCAGTAGTATGACGGCGAGAACCCTCGAGCAGTACTTC
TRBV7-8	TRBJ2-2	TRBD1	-	CASGQGLEEKTGELFF	TGTGCCAGCGGACAGGGTTTAGAGGAAAAAACCGGGGAGCTGTTTTTT
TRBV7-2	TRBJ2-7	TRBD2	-	CASSGTTGLGLLKQYF	TGTGCCAGCAGCGGCACCACGGGACTAGGACTCTTGAAGCAGTACTTC
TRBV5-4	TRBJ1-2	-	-	CASSFGSNYGYTF	TGTGCCAGCAGCTTTGGGAGTAACTATGGCTACACCTTC
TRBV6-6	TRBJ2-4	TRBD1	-	CASRDRADRAENIQYF	TGTGCCAGCAGAGACCGAGCAGACAGGGCCGAAAACATTCAGTACTTC
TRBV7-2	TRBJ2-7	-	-	CASSLGLAYEQYF	TGTGCCAGCAGCTTGGGACTGGCCTACGAGCAGTACTTC
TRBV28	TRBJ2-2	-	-	CASSFLLLNTGELFF	TGTGCCAGCAGTTTTCTATTACTGAACACCGGGGAGCTGTTTTTT
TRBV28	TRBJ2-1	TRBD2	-	CASSLGPGLVGQFF	TGTGCCAGCAGTTTAGGACCGGGACTAGTAGGGCAGTTCTTC
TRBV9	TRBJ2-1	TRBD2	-	CASSVEARRGGDEQFF	TGTGCCAGCAGCGTCGAGGCAAGGCGCGGGGGGGATGAGCAGTTCTTC
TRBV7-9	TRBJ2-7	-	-	CASSARDTGEQYF	TGTGCCAGCAGCGCGCGGGACACGGGGGAGCAGTACTTC
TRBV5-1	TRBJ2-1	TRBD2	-	CASSPPTSGLYNEQFF	TGCGCCAGCAGCCCACCGACTAGCGGGCTCTACAATGAGCAGTTCTTC
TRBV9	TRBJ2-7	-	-	CASSVASGHSYEQYF	TGTGCCAGCAGCGTAGCTTCGGGACACTCCTACGAGCAGTACTTC
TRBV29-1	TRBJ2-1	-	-	CHAGGGGTYNEQFF	TGCCACGCCGGTGGCGGAGGAACCTACAATGAGCAGTTCTTC
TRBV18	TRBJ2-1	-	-	CASSPPALSGTYNEQFF	TGTGCCAGCTCACCACCGGCCCTAAGCGGAACCTACAATGAGCAGTTCTTC
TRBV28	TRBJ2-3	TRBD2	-	CASSTEREANLDTQYF	TGTGCCAGCAGCACCGAGCGGGAGGCCAATCTGGATACGCAGTATTTT